This TCR beta chain was documented in a study of cytomegalovirus exposure and HLA in healthy donors (dated by TCRdb to about 2017). With respect to the entire study: According to an earlier analysis of around 600 of the donors, some 180 million T cells yielded over 90 million unique TCR beta sequences and 250 to 350 Gb of sequence data. An early release covering roughly 640 HLA-typed donors comprised about 320 gigabases of sequencing data and about 90 million unique TCR sequences. Of the roughly 400 genotyped donors, 65% to 90% fell in the genetic ancestry cluster associated with self-reported Caucasian donors. The study aimed to test whether cataloging public T cell receptors could reveal signatures of past pathogen exposure. The study used immunosequencing to profile the T cell repertoires of some 600 subjects and linked those repertoires to cytomegalovirus serostatus. A separate validation cohort of 100 to 150 different subjects was used in addition to the approximately 670-subject first cohort. High-throughput TCR immunosequencing, statistical association of individual TCRs with disease status, and machine learning were combined to predict cytomegalovirus infection status. In a later analysis, previously published TCR beta repertoires from 500 to 750 donors were re-analyzed and high-resolution HLA genotyping was added so that TCR occurrence patterns could be studied. In the later analysis, no new phenotypic data were used to find candidate immune exposures; instead, reliance was placed on TCR beta sequences and their occurrence across donors. To decide whether each TCR beta V gene segment behaved as functional or pseudogenic, an earlier analysis of nearly 600 of the donors relied on high-throughput TCR beta sequencing. Alongside the repertoire data, information on donor age, sex, ethnicity and CMV serostatus was compiled. A later genetic analysis used genome-wide SNP genotypes for 398 of the 666 donors, treating that subset as a discovery cohort. All discovery cohort repertoires had been generated on a single sequencing platform. HLA typing covered class I and class II loci at four-digit resolution. The number of typed donors differed by locus: 629-630 for A, B, C, DRB1 and DQB1; approximately 530 for DQA1; about 600 for DPA1; and approximately 450 for DPB1. Because of strong linkage in the cohort, roughly five DR-DQ haplotypes were treated as single units for association and clustering. Among some 410 genotyped donors of the cohort, an average of approximately 230,000 unique TCR beta nucleotide sequences were sequenced per donor, around a sixth of them non-productive. The paper's findings and limits, for the study overall: Some IMGT-functional V segments, including TRBV6-2 and TRBV6-3, could not be told apart with the 87-base-pair reads, so those segments were excluded. Most CMV-associated TCR beta chains appeared to be HLA-restricted in a later analysis, and the HLA associations seemed to be driven largely by CMV exposure. A later analysis found that HLA-associated TCR beta chains were more clonally expanded and had lower generation probabilities than equally common non-associated chains. In a later genetic analysis, a missense DCLRE1C variant was associated with V-gene and J-gene trimming of TCR beta chains, and the association was replicated in an independent cohort. When HLA alleles, especially DR and DQ, strongly co-occurred, attributing TCR associations to individual alleles was difficult. Compared with the 666-donor mean, donors in an Asian-associated ancestry cluster had fewer N-insertions in productive TCRs, according to a later genetic analysis. In an earlier analysis of about 600 of the donors, most TCR beta V segments appeared in productive rearrangements about 87% or about 30% of the time, broadly matching IMGT annotations. Across donors, most TCR sequences were observed very rarely, whereas some public TCRs were present in many individuals. Because counts were too low, roughly 18 rarely observed V segments, including chromosome 9 orphons, were left out of the earlier analysis of approximately 500 of the donors. Because HLA typing was unavailable for some donors at each locus, only the typed subset was used in association tests. A few of the identified cytomegalovirus-associated TCR beta chains were confirmed in vitro to be specific for cytomegalovirus antigens. Linkage disequilibrium might explain the correlated functional status among segregating V segments, but an unknown experimental factor could not be excluded. The cohort was sequenced for TCR beta chains only, and without alpha or paired-chain data the features that could be detected were limited. A cluster of highly shared sequence variants was judged likely to represent a technical artifact of the sequencing pipeline. The classifier was reported to diagnose cytomegalovirus status with high specificity and sensitivity in both the original cohort and the validation cohort. According to the authors, the approach could potentially be generalized to other disease states and immunological phenotypes. The only immune exposure information available for the cohort was CMV serostatus. A further reported finding was that TCR beta sequences accurately predicted the HLA-A and HLA-B alleles for most subjects in the first cohort. In the study, approximately 160 TCR beta chains were listed as associated with cytomegalovirus. Presence/absence analyses assumed roughly uniform sequencing depth across donors, an assumption that may not hold. At a false discovery rate of 0.05, a later analysis linked some 18,000 TCR beta sequences to specific HLA alleles. In a later analysis, several top co-occurrence clusters were reported to appear linked to parvovirus B19, influenza, CMV and Epstein-Barr virus. In a later analysis, the rate of TCR association differed among HLA loci, with DRB1 alleles having the most associated TCRs and HLA-C alleles having the fewest.

CDR1 is given as MNHEY and CDR2 as SVGAGI, both from the germline V gene. Unmatched junction bases come to 4, with V trimmed by 4 bases and J by 1 base. The CDR3 sequence holds 15 residues, the cysteine and phenylalanine included. Kept here is only the CDR3 DNA, which spans 45 bases and is read in frame from base 1. Library preparation used the immunoSEQ multiplex PCR assay. A mixture of 60 forward primers for TCR Vbeta segments and 13 reverse primers for TCR Jbeta segments was used in the multiplex PCR. Amplification of the CDR3 region of rearranged TCR beta genes was performed with a multiplex PCR assay on genomic DNA. The Illumina HiSeq System was used to sequence the amplified TCR beta libraries as 87-base-pair reads. In the paper's pipeline: In a later analysis, about 80 million unique TCR beta chains were counted across the roughly 610 repertoires, and about 10 million of these chains were shared by at least two donors. Raw reads were error-corrected and collapsed into unique sequences with a nearest-neighbor algorithm that merged closely related sequences to remove PCR and sequencing errors. Alignment of CDR3 sequences to IMGT reference sequences was used to assign V, D and J gene segments. For a sequence to be retained, a match of at least six nucleotides to both a V gene segment and a J gene segment was required. A rearrangement was called productive if the CDR3 had no stop codons and remained in frame with V and J, and every other rearrangement was called non-productive. CDR3 was defined according to IMGT convention as the region running from the second conserved V-encoded cysteine to the conserved J-encoded phenylalanine. In an earlier analysis of around 540 of the donors, sequences lacking an unambiguous match to a single V gene segment were excluded. In an earlier analysis of 450 to 700 of the donors, V segments were called functional above 56.7% productive rearrangements and were called segregating when the between-donor standard deviation exceeded 5%. A statistical classification framework was built for diagnosing cytomegalovirus status from the catalog of TCR beta chain sequences. V and J gene assignment, in a later analysis, came from comparing TCR nucleotide sequences with IMGT/GENE-DB human TR gene sequences. Using the TCRdist pipeline, a later analysis assigned CDR3 sequences along with most-parsimonious VDJ recombination scenarios. In a later analysis, every TCR beta chain was defined by the combination of its CDR3 amino acid sequence and its V-gene family, and reads without a unique V-gene family were dropped. In a later analysis, around 600 highly shared, low-generation-probability nucleotide sequences were removed to address suspected cross-contamination and a sequencing artifact. In a later analysis, a clonal expansion index was calculated for each public chain from normalized within-repertoire ranks of inferred template counts. In a later analysis, generation probabilities were computed using a VDJ recombination model fitted to out-of-frame rearrangements, and the results were checked against IGoR. A later analysis scored TCR-TCR, TCR-HLA and TCR-CMV co-occurrence with hypergeometric tests, applying a repertoire-size bias correction to TCR pairs. A later analysis estimated false discovery rates by permuting HLA or CMV assignments 20 times. In a later analysis, co-occurring TCRs were grouped using DBSCAN, with TCRdist sequence similarity added in when clustering inside HLA-allele-positive subsets. Co-occurrence clustering excluded repertoires with fewer than 30,000 or more than 120,000 public chains, plus five with anomalous nucleotide sharing. The immuneACCESS repertoire file appears here via TCRdb, limited to in-frame rearrangements. These files lack a portion of the clones; in checked studies, under half of the deficit traces to unresolved V genes, and the cause of the others is not known. V and J calls and clone size are given by that table; D and trimming were obtained from the DNA. The sample table shows approximately 110,000 clones, and under 85% are seen once. The ten largest clones represent around 4% of the sample.

About this clone: It has no known antigen specificity. No base quality values were provided; no much bigger clone lies one nucleotide off.

The cohort was made up of roughly 670 healthy bone marrow donors. Cohort members were all nominally healthy when sampled, although unrecorded immune exposures were likely present. The donor tested CMV seropositive, placing the donor among the 289 seropositive members of the cohort. A peripheral blood sample was collected from each donor, and TCR beta sequencing was performed on peripheral blood mononuclear cells. The Qiagen DNeasy Blood Extraction Kit was used to extract genomic DNA from the blood cell samples. The specimen was PBMCs. The chain is made from TRBV6-5 and TRBJ2-5; 9 central bases correspond to TRBD1. This TCR derives from a woman between 45 and 65 years old in good health and CMV-seropositive. CDR3 reads: CASSLGQGFQETQYF. The DNA reads TGTGCCAGCAGTTTGGGACAGGGTTTCCAAGAGACCCAGTACTTC.